The TCR beta chain described here comes from a study of CD8+ T cells in alopecia areata. Study details: Treated patients were dosed with oral tofacitinib, taking 5 to 10 mg twice daily. Broader study findings: Scalp lesions, especially in alopecia totalis/universalis, had higher clonality than normal scalp. Sequencing of scalp samples also includes resident alphabeta T cells from normal skin.

The CDR3 covers 17 residues. CDR1 and CDR2 from the germline V gene are MGHRA and YSYEKL. V gave up 4 bases and J gave up 8 bases; unmatched junction bases: 12. About this clone: Its antigen is unknown.

cDNA serving as the sequencing template came from extracted, reverse transcribed RNA. Clones were sequenced by immunoSEQ multiplex PCR, and TCRdb holds only the in-frame ones, with some missing. The table lists around 100,000 clones, roughly two fifths of them singletons, with around 1.5% in the top ten. Samples from alopecia areata patients were lesional scalp punch biopsies and peripheral blood. The rearrangement links TRBV4-1 to TRBJ1-5; 12 positions match TRBD1. Sequencing was done on a sample of CD4+ T cells sorted from blood. The receptor was isolated from a human donor with alopecia areata. The chain's CDR3 is CASSRRDRGPLGEPQHF. The CDR3 nucleotides read TGCGCCAGCAGCCGACGGGACAGGGGGCCGCTTGGGGAGCCCCAGCATTTT.